The present entry profiles one TCR beta chain with its context. Each CDR3 protein is one row after TCRdb ran MiXCR on the 5' RACE reads. Found here are roughly 87,000 distinct CDR3 sequences, roughly 18% of them singletons; the top ten hold roughly 6.1%. The data were obtained in a study of T cells of healthy individuals. J gave up 3 bases and V 0 bases, and 3 bases lay outside the gene matches. CDR3 size: 17 residues. The germline CDR1 and CDR2 sequences are MNHEY and SVGAGI. The source is a human donor in good health. The chain uses TRBV6-5 and TRBJ2-1; 12 nucleotides align to TRBD2. CDR3 loop: CASSYSMGLAGYNEQFF. The CDR3 coding sequence is TGTGCCAGCAGTTACTCGATGGGACTAGCGGGCTACAATGAGCAGTTCTTC.